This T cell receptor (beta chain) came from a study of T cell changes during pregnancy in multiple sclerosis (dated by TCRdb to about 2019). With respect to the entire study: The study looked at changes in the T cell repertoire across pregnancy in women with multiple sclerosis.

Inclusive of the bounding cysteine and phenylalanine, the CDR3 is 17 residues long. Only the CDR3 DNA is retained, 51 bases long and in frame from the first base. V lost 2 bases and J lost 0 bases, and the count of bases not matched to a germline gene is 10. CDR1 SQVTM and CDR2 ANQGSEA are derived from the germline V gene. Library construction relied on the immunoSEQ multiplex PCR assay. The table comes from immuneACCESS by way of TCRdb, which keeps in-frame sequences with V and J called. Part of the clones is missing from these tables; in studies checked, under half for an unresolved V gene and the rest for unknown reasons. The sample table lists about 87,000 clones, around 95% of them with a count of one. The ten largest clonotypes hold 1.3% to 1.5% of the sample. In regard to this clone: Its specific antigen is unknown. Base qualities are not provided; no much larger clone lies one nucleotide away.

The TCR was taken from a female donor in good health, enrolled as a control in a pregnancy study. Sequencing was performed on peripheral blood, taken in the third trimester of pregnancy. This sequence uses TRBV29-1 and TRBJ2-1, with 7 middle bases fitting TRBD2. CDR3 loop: CSVEPGRHSFSYNEQFF. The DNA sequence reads TGCAGCGTTGAACCCGGGAGGCACTCCTTCTCCTACAATGAGCAGTTCTTC.